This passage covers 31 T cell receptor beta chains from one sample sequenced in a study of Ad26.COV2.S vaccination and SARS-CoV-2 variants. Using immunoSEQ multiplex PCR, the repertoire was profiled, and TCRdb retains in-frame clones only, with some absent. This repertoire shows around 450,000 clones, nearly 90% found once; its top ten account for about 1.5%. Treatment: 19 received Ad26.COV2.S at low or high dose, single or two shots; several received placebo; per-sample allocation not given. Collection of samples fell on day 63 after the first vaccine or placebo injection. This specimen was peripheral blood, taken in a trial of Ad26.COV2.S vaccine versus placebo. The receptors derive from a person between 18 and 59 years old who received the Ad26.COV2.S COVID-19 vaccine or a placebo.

The CDR3 loop reads CASSHLTDSGNTIYF. Written as DNA, the CDR3 is TGCGCCAGCAGTCACTTGACAGACTCTGGAAACACCATATATTTT. The chain has TRBV23-1 and TRBJ1-3; D may be TRBD1 (5 bases). TRBV23-1 qualifies as an ORF whose function is uncertain. V was pared by 3 bases and J by 0 bases, with 9 bases between. This CDR3 region has 15 residues.

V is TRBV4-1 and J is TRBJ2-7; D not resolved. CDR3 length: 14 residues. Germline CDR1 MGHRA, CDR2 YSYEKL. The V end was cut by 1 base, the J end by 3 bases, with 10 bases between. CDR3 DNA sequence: TGCGCCAGCAGCCAAGTTCTACCCTACTACGAGCAGTACTTC. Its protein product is CASSQVLPYYEQYF.

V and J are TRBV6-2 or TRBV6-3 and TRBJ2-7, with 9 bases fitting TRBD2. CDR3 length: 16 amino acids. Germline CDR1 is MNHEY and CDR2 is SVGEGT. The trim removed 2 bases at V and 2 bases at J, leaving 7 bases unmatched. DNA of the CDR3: TGTGCCAGCAGTTACCCGAGGCGGGAGGGGACCTACGAGCAGTACTTC. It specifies CASSYPRREGTYEQYF.

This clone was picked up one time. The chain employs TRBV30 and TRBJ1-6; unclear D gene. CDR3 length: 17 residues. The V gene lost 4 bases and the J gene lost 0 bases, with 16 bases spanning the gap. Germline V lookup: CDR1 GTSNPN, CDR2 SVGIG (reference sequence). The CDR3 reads CAWTTDRTSSYNSPLHF. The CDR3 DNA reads TGTGCCTGGACAACAGATCGTACTAGCTCCTATAATTCACCCCTCCACTTT.

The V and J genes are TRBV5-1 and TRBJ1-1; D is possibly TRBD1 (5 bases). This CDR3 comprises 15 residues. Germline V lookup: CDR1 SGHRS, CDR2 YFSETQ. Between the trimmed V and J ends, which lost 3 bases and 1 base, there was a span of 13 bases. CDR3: CASSSRGAGNTEAFF. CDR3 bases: TGCGCCAGCAGCTCCCGCGGGGCCGGGAACACTGAAGCTTTCTTT.

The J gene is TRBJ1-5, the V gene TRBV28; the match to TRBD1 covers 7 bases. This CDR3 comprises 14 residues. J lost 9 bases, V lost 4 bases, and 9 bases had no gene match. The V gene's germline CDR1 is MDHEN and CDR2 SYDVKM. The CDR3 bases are TGTGCCAGCAGTTCCCAGGACAGGCTGGGGCCCCAGCATTTT. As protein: CASSSQDRLGPQHF.

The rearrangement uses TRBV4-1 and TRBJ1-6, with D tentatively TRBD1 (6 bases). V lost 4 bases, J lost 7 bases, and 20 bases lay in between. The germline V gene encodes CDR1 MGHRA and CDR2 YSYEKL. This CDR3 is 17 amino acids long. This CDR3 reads CASSPFSGVTINSPLHF. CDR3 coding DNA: TGCGCCAGCAGCCCTTTTTCAGGGGTGACCATCAATTCACCCCTCCACTTT.

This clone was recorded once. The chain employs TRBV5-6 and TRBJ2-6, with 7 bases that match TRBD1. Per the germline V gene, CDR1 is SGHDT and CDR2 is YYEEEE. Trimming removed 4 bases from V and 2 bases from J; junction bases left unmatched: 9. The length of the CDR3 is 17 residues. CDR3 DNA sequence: TGTGCCAGCAGCCCGCTGACAGGGCTTCCTGGGGCCAACGTCCTGACTTTC. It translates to CASSPLTGLPGANVLTF. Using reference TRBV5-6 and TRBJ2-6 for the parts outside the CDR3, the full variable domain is DAGVTQSPTHLIKTRGQQVTLRCSPKSGHDTVSWYQQALGQGPQFIFQYYEEEERQRGNFPDRFSGHQFPNYSSELNVNALLLGDSALYLCASSPLTGLPGANVLTFGAGSRLTVL.

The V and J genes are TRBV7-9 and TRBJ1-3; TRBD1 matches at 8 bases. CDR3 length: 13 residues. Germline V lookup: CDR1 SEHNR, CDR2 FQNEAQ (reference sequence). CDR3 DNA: TGTGCAACCCGGACAGGGCTAAGAAACACCATATATTTT. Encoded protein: CATRTGLRNTIYF.

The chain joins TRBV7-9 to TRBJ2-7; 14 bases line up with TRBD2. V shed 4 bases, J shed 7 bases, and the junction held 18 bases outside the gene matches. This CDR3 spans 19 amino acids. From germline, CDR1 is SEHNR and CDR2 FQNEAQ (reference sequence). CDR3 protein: CASSSPGLAGVFAPGEQYF. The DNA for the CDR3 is TGTGCCAGCAGCTCGCCGGGACTAGCGGGAGTGTTTGCCCCTGGTGAGCAGTACTTC. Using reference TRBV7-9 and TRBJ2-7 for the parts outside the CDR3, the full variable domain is DTGVSQNPRHKITKRGQNVTFRCDPISEHNRLYWYRQTLGQGPEFLTYFQNEAQLEKSRLLSDRFSAERPKGSFSTLEIQRTEQGDSAMYLCASSSPGLAGVFAPGEQYFGPGTRLTVT.

In nucleotides, the CDR3 is TGCGCCAGCAGCGCAACAGGGATGACTAATGAAAAACTGTTTTTT. Protein product: CASSATGMTNEKLFF. The chain combines TRBV5-1 with TRBJ1-4; D is possibly TRBD1 (6 bases). CDR3 length equals 15 residues. Trimming left V 4 bases short and J 2 bases short, with 12 bases between. CDR1 SGHRS and CDR2 YFSETQ come from the germline V gene.

Here the CDR3 DNA reads TGTGCCATCAGTGAGTCGTTGGGGCGGCCGCTAAATGAGCAGTTCTTC. Translation: CAISESLGRPLNEQFF. This sequence joins TRBV10-3 and TRBJ2-1; tentatively, D is TRBD1 (5 bases). V gave up 0 bases and J gave up 7 bases, with 16 bases separating them. Germline V gene sequence: CDR1 ENHRY, CDR2 SYGVKD. This CDR3 region has 16 residues.

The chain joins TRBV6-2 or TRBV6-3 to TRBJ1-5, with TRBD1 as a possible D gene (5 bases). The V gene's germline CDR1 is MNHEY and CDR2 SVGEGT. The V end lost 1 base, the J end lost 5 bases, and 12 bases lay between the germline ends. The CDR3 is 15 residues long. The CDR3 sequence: CASSYWGTGDQPQHF. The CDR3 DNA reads TGTGCCAGCAGTTACTGGGGAACAGGTGATCAGCCCCAGCATTTT.

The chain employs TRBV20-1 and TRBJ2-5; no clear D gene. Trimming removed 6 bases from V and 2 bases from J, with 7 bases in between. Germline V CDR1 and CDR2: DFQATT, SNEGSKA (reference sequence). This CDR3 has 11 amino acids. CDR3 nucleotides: TGCAGTGCCGGACCTCAAGAGACCCAGTACTTC. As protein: CSAGPQETQYF.

CDR3 DNA: TGTGCCAGCAGCTTAAGAGCGGTCAAGGGGGCCGGCAATCAGCCCCAGCATTTT. Its protein product is CASSLRAVKGAGNQPQHF. V is TRBV5-8 and J is TRBJ1-5, with 7 nucleotides matching TRBD1. The V segment lost 2 bases and the J segment 2 bases; nucleotides outside the gene matches: 13. CDR3 length: 18 amino acids. The V gene's germline CDR1 is SGHTS and CDR2 YDEGEE.

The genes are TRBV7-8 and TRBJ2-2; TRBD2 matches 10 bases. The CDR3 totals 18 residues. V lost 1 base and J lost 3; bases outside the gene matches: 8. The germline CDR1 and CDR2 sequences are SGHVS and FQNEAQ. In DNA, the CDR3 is TGTGCCAGCAGCTTAGGGCTAGCGGGAGTGGGGTACACCGGGGAGCTGTTTTTT. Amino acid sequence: CASSLGLAGVGYTGELFF. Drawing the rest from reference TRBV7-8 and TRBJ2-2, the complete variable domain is GAGVSQSPRYKVAKRGQDVALRCDPISGHVSLFWYQQALGQGPEFLTYFQNEAQLDKSGLPSDRFFAERPEGSVSTLKIQRTQQEDSAVYLCASSLGLAGVGYTGELFFGEGSRLTVL.

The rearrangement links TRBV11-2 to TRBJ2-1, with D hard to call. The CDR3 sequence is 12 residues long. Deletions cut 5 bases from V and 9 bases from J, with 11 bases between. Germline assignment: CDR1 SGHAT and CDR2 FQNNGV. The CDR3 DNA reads TGTGCCAGCAGCCACCAATCAGGTGAGCAGTTCTTC. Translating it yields CASSHQSGEQFF.

DNA of the CDR3: TGTGCCAGCAGAACAGCCGGCGGTTCCTACGAGCAGTACTTC. This sequence encodes CASRTAGGSYEQYF. The chain employs TRBV28 and TRBJ2-7, with D uncertain. Per germline, CDR1 MDHEN and CDR2 SYDVKM. The CDR3 has 14 amino acids. Trimming stripped 6 bases from V and 1 base from J, with 13 bases between.

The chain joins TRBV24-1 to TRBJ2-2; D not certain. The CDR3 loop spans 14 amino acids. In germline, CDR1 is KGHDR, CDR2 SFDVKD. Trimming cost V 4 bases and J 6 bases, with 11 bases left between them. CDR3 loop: CATSERGPAGELFF. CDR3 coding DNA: TGTGCCACCAGTGAGCGTGGGCCGGCCGGGGAGCTGTTTTTT.

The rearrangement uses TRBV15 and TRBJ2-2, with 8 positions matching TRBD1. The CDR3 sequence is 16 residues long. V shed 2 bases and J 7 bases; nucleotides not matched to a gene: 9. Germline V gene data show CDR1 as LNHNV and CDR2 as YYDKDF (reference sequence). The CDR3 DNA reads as TGTGCCACCAGCAGACCTCCGACAGGGGTAGGCGGGGAGCTGTTTTTT. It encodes CATSRPPTGVGGELFF.

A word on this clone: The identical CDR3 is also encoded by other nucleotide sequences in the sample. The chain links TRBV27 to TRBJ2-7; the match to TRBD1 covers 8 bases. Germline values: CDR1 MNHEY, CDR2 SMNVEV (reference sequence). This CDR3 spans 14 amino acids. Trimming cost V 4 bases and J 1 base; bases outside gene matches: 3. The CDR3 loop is CASSSGGPSYEQYF. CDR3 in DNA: TGTGCCAGCAGTTCAGGGGGCCCGTCCTACGAGCAGTACTTC.

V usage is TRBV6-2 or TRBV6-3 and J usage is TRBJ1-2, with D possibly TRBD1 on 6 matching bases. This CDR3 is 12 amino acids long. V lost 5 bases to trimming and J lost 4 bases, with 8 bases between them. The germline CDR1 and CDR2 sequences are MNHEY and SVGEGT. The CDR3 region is CASSEDSYGYTF. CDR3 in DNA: TGTGCCAGCAGTGAGGACAGCTATGGCTACACCTTC.

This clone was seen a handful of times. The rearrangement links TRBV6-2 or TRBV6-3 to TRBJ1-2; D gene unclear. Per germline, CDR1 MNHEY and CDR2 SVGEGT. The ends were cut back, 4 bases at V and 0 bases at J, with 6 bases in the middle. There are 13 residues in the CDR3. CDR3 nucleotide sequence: TGTGCCAGCAGTTCTGCGACTAACTATGGCTACACCTTC. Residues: CASSSATNYGYTF.

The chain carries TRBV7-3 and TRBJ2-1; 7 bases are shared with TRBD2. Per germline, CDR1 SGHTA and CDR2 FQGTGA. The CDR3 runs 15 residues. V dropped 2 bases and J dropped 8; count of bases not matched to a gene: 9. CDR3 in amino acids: CASSLVLASGDEQFF. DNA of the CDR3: TGTGCCAGCAGCTTAGTACTAGCGAGTGGCGATGAGCAGTTCTTC. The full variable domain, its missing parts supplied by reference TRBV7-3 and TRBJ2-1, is GAGVSQTPSNKVTEKGKYVELRCDPISGHTALYWYRQSLGQGPEFLIYFQGTGAADDSGLPNDRFFAVRPEGSVSTLKIQRTERGDSAVYLCASSLVLASGDEQFFGPGTRLTVL.

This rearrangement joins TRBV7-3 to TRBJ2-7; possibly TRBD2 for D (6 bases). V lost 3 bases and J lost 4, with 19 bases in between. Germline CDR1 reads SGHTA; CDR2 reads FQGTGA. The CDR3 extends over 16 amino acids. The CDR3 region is CASSLGPRGNGYEQYF. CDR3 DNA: TGTGCCAGCAGCTTGGGCCCCCGGGGGAATGGATACGAGCAGTACTTC.

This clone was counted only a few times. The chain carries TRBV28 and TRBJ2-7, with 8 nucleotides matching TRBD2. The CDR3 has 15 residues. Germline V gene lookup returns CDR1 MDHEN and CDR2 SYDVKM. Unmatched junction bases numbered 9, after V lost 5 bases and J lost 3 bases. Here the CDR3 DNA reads TGTGCCAGCAGTCCACGCCTTGCGGGAGGCTACGAGCAGTACTTC. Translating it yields CASSPRLAGGYEQYF.

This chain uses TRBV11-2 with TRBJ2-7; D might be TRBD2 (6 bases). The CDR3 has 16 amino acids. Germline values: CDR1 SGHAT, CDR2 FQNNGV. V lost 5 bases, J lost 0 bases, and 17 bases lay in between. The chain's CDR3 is CASSPPRGGYSYEQYF. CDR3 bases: TGTGCCAGCAGCCCGCCCCGAGGAGGGTACTCCTACGAGCAGTACTTC.

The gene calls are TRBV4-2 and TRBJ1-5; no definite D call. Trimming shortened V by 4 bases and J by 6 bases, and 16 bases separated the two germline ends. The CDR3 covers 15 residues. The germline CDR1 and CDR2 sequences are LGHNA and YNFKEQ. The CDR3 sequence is CASSRSGLLTQPQHF. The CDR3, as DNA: TGTGCCAGCAGCCGAAGTGGGCTGCTCACTCAGCCCCAGCATTTT.

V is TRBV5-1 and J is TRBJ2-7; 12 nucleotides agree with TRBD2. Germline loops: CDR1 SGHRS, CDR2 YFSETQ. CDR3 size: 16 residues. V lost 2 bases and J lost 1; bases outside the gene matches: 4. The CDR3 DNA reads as TGCGCCAGCAGCTTAACTAGCGGGAGGATTTCCTACGAGCAGTACTTC. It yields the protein CASSLTSGRISYEQYF.

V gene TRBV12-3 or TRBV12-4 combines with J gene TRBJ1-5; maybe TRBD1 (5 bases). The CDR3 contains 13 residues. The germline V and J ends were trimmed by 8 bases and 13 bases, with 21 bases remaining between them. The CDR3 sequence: CASSPPEGEWQHF. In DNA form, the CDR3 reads TGTGCCAGCTCCCCCCCGGAAGGGGAGTGGCAGCATTTT.

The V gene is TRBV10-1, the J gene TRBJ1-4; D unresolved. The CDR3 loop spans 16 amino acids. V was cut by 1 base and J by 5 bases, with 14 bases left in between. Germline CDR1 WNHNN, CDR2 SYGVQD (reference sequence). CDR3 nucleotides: TGCGCCAGCAGTGAGTTGTTGGGGTATCGGAATGAAAAACTGTTTTTT. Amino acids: CASSELLGYRNEKLFF.